The 5 T cell receptor beta chains below all came from one sample that was sequenced in a study of blood T cell repertoires in COVID-19. Libraries were prepared by immunoSEQ multiplex PCR; TCRdb keeps only in-frame clonotypes and omits some of them. Of 180,000 or so clones listed, 82% are singletons. What was sequenced was PBMCs or T cells enriched from blood (not recorded which). These receptors all come from a middle-aged man who had recovered from COVID-19.

CDR3 DNA: TGCAGCGTTTCAAGGGGGCCGGGCACTGAAGCTTTCTTT. Protein: CSVSRGPGTEAFF. The gene calls are TRBV29-1 and TRBJ1-1, with 7 bases identical to TRBD1. The germline gives CDR1 SQVTM, CDR2 ANQGSEA. This CDR3 contains 13 residues. Trimming took 5 bases from V and 4 from J; bases not matched to a gene: 7.

The V call is TRBV28, the J call TRBJ2-7; D perhaps matches TRBD2 (6 bases). Per germline, CDR1 MDHEN and CDR2 SYDVKM. This CDR3 is built from 13 residues. Trimming stripped 6 bases from V and 7 bases from J, with 16 bases between. CDR3 DNA sequence: TGTGCCAGCAGGCTATCTGGGGGGTCTGAGCAGTACTTC. Its translation is CASRLSGGSEQYF.

The rearrangement joins TRBV29-1 to TRBJ2-7, with TRBD1 identical over 11 bases. The CDR3 loop spans 13 amino acids. Looked up from germline, CDR1 is SQVTM and CDR2 is ANQGSEA. The J segment lost 6 bases and the V segment lost 7 bases, leaving 8 bases of the junction unmatched. The DNA of the CDR3 is TGCAGCGCCGGAACCGGGACAGGGGGCGAGCAGTACTTC. Amino acids: CSAGTGTGGEQYF.

This chain connects TRBV13 to TRBJ2-7; TRBD2 matches at 11 bases. CDR3 size: 15 residues. Looked up from germline, CDR1 is PRHDT and CDR2 is FYEKMQ (reference sequence). V shed 4 bases, J shed 4 bases, and the junction held 6 bases outside the gene matches. The CDR3 nucleotides read TGTGCCAGCAGCTCCCTCGGGACTAGCGGATACGAGCAGTACTTC. As protein: CASSSLGTSGYEQYF.

The V and J genes are TRBV2 and TRBJ1-4; 8 bases fit TRBD1. With 10 bases clipped from V and 5 bases from J, the junction kept 9 bases outside the gene matches. Germline loops: CDR1 SNHLY, CDR2 FYNNEI. The CDR3 spans 14 residues. The DNA for the CDR3 is TGTGCCACCAATCCGAGACAGGGGAATGAAAAACTGTTTTTT. Protein sequence: CATNPRQGNEKLFF.